Given below is one T cell receptor beta chain in context. Using immunoSEQ multiplex PCR, the repertoire was profiled, and TCRdb retains in-frame clones only, with some absent. The sample shows 100,000 to 150,000 clones, more than 80% of them seen only once. The data stem from a study of control samples from healthy donors and cancer patients. Germline lookup yields CDR1 LGHDT and CDR2 YNNKEL (reference sequence). This CDR3 region has 15 residues. The V gene lost 1 base and the J gene lost 5 bases, with 14 bases spanning the gap. The sequenced sample consisted of blood. The J gene is TRBJ2-5, the V gene TRBV3-1 (or the pseudogene TRBV3-2); D unresolved. The TCR was taken from a man aged 35-49 years in good health. The CDR3 DNA is TGTGCCAGCAGCCAAGGCACTAAAGTAAGGGAGACCCAGTACTTC. It yields the protein CASSQGTKVRETQYF.